Listed below are T cell receptor beta chains from one sample, sequenced in a study of early stage breast cancer tumors. Clones were read by immunoSEQ multiplex PCR, and TCRdb kept only the in-frame ones, dropping some. The sample includes over 25,000 clones, around three fifths of them seen just once. The sample comprised breast tumor tissue. These receptors were collected from a person between 50 and 60 years old with breast cancer. The CDR3 runs from the conserved cysteine through the conserved F or W. The D gene is left open where the match is weak. A clone size is listed for some rows: how often the clone was seen (once, few, many), or a class if it is expanded.

-	-	TRBV29-1	TRBJ2-1	TGCAGCGTTGAAAACGTCAAGAGCTCCTACAATGAGCAGTTCTTC	CSVENVKSSYNEQFF
-	few	TRBV10-1	TRBJ1-1	TGCGCCAGCAGTGAGGGAATGAACACTGAAGCTTTCTTT	CASSEGMNTEAFF
-	medium-sized	TRBV7-3	TRBJ2-7	TGTGCCAGCAGCTTGGCCCTCAGGGGCGAGCAGTACTTC	CASSLALRGEQYF
-	once	TRBV15	TRBJ1-4	TGTGCCACTGGGAGGGCGGTTGAAAAACTGTTTTTT	CATGRAVEKLFF
TRBD2	-	TRBV19	TRBJ2-6	TGTGCCAGTAGTTCGGGACTAGCGGGATGGGCCAACGTCCTGACTTTC	CASSSGLAGWANVLTF
TRBD2	few	TRBV5-6	TRBJ2-1	TGTGCCAGCAGCATCGGACTAGCGGGAGGGAATGAGCAGTTCTTC	CASSIGLAGGNEQFF
-	few	TRBV7-9	TRBJ2-7	TGTGCCAGCAGCACCTACCACGGTAGCGCCCCACCGGAGCAGTACTTC	CASSTYHGSAPPEQYF
-	-	TRBV28	TRBJ2-5	TGTGCCAGCAAAGCTGCCGAAGAGACCCAGTACTTC	CASKAAEETQYF
-	-	TRBV7-3	TRBJ2-7	TGTGCCAGCAGGCCGGGAAGGGCCAACTACGAGCAGTACTTC	CASRPGRANYEQYF
-	-	TRBV6-5	TRBJ2-7	TGTGCCAGCAGACCGGGACTCTACTACGAGCAGTACTTC	CASRPGLYYEQYF
-	-	TRBV19	TRBJ2-1	TGTGCCAGTAGTACCGGACTAATCAACAATGAGCAGTTCTTC	CASSTGLINNEQFF
-	medium-sized	TRBV19	TRBJ2-2	TGTGCCAGTAGTATGGGTGGGGGGCCCGTCACCGGGGAGCTGTTTTTT	CASSMGGGPVTGELFF
-	-	TRBV7-2	TRBJ1-5	TGTGCCAGCAGCTTAGTAAGGTACAATCAGCCCCAGCATTTT	CASSLVRYNQPQHF
-	-	TRBV6-5	TRBJ1-2	TGTGCCAGCAGTTCGACCGACAACGGGCAACTCTATGGCTACACCTTC	CASSSTDNGQLYGYTF
-	few	TRBV7-3	TRBJ1-1	TGTGCCAGCAGCCCCAACAGGGTCAACACTGAAGCTTTCTTT	CASSPNRVNTEAFF
TRBD1	-	TRBV7-2	TRBJ1-2	TGTGCCAGCAGCTTGGGGACAGGGTATGGCTACACCTTC	CASSLGTGYGYTF
-	-	TRBV11-2	TRBJ1-1	TGTGCCAGCAGCGCCGCACAGGGAAAAGCTTTCTTT	CASSAAQGKAFF
-	-	TRBV5-1	TRBJ2-2	TGCGCCAGCAGCTCCTCGACAGGGAACACCGGGGAGCTGTTTTTT	CASSSSTGNTGELFF
TRBD1	-	TRBV2	TRBJ1-2	TGTGCCAGCGGGACAGGGGGCGGCTACACCTTC	CASGTGGGYTF
-	-	TRBV12-5	TRBJ2-7	TGTGCTAGTGTGGGGGGCAAGAGGCCCTACGAGCAGTACTTC	CASVGGKRPYEQYF
-	-	TRBV9	TRBJ2-1	TGTGCCAGCAGCGCCGGGGGCTACAATGAGCAGTTCTTC	CASSAGGYNEQFF
-	few	TRBV6-5	TRBJ2-1	TGTGCCAGCAGTCTAGCGTCTCACTCCTACAATGAGCAGTTCTTC	CASSLASHSYNEQFF
TRBD1	-	TRBV5-1	TRBJ2-5	TGCGCCAGCAGCCCGCAGGGGGCGCTTGAAGAGACCCAGTACTTC	CASSPQGALEETQYF
-	-	TRBV4-2	TRBJ2-7	TGTGCCAGCAGCCAAGGAAGGGACACTTACTTC	CASSQGRDTYF
TRBD1	-	TRBV4-2	TRBJ2-5	TGTGCCAGCAGCCAAGACGGTAACAGGGGTAAAGAGACCCAGTACTTC	CASSQDGNRGKETQYF
-	-	TRBV6-5	TRBJ2-1	TGTGCCAGCAGTTACGTAAGGGGGATTTACAATGAGCAGTTCTTC	CASSYVRGIYNEQFF
-	-	TRBV19	TRBJ2-7	TGTGCCAGTAGTATAGTTGGCGTCGCCTACGAGCAGTACTTC	CASSIVGVAYEQYF
TRBD2	-	TRBV5-8	TRBJ2-1	TGTGCCAGCAGCTCTTGGACTAGCGGGAGGTACAATGAGCAGTTCTTC	CASSSWTSGRYNEQFF
TRBD1	-	TRBV6-5	TRBJ2-7	TGTGCCAGCAGTTCCCCGACAGGGGGCAGTGAGCAGTACTTC	CASSSPTGGSEQYF
-	few	TRBV27	TRBJ1-1	TGTGCCAGCAGCCTGGGAGGGGGCACTGAAGCTTTCTTT	CASSLGGGTEAFF
-	-	TRBV10-3	TRBJ2-3	TGTGCCATCAGTGAGGGGGCGGTCTCCACAGATACGCAGTATTTT	CAISEGAVSTDTQYF
TRBD1	-	TRBV28	TRBJ1-1	TGTGCCAGCAGCCCCGCCTCGGGACAGGCGGCCGGAGCTTTCTTT	CASSPASGQAAGAFF
-	-	TRBV7-2	TRBJ1-5	TGTGCCAGCAGCTTCCAGGCCTATCAGCCCCAGCATTTT	CASSFQAYQPQHF
-	-	TRBV19	TRBJ2-2	TGTGCCAGTAGTCCAGGACAGACCACCGGGGAGCTGTTTTTT	CASSPGQTTGELFF
-	-	TRBV7-9	TRBJ2-5	TGTGCCAGCAGCTTATCTAGAGAGGCTGTGCGGGAGACCCAGTACTTC	CASSLSREAVRETQYF
-	-	TRBV27	TRBJ2-1	TGTGCCAGCAGTTCCGACACGAGCTCCTACAATGAGCAGTTCTTC	CASSSDTSSYNEQFF
TRBD2	-	TRBV30	TRBJ2-1	TGTGCCTGGAGTCCACTAGCGGGGTCCTACAATGAGCAGTTCTTC	CAWSPLAGSYNEQFF
-	-	TRBV19	TRBJ1-2	TGTGCCAGTAGTATGGACGGTAACTATGGCTACACCTTC	CASSMDGNYGYTF
TRBD2	-	TRBV15	TRBJ2-3	TGTGCCACCAGCGAACGGGTGCGGGGGAGCACAGATACGCAGTATTTT	CATSERVRGSTDTQYF
TRBD2	few	TRBV9	TRBJ2-3	TGTGCCAGCAGCGTAACCCCGGGACTAGCGTCGGATACGCAGTATTTT	CASSVTPGLASDTQYF
-	-	TRBV23-1	TRBJ1-5	TGCGCCAGCAGGAGGTTCTGGGGCAATCAGCCCCAGCATTTT	CASRRFWGNQPQHF
-	-	TRBV7-3	TRBJ1-1	TGTGCCAGCAGCCTAAAAGGCGGGTCGTGGACTGAAGCTTTCTTT	CASSLKGGSWTEAFF
-	few	TRBV6-1	TRBJ1-2	TGTGCCAGCCGACAGGAGCTAGAGAGTTTGAATGGCTACACCTTC	CASRQELESLNGYTF
-	-	TRBV6-1	TRBJ2-7	TGTGCCAGCAGTGGAACAGTCTCCTACGAGCAGTACTTC	CASSGTVSYEQYF
TRBD1	-	TRBV9	TRBJ2-3	TGTGCCAGCAGCCAGGGCGGGACAGGCCGCCGAAATACGCAGTATTTT	CASSQGGTGRRNTQYF
-	-	TRBV28	TRBJ2-7	TGTGCCAGCAGTTTTCTCGAGAAGGCTCCCTACGAGCAGTACTTC	CASSFLEKAPYEQYF
-	-	TRBV20-1	TRBJ2-1	TGCAGTGCTAGCGCTAAGCATGAGCAGTTCTTC	CSASAKHEQFF
-	few	TRBV5-6	TRBJ1-1	TGTGCCAGCAGCTTGGCTTTCTGGCACCCGCCGAACACTGAAGCTTTCTTT	CASSLAFWHPPNTEAFF
-	few	TRBV5-1	TRBJ1-1	TGCGCCAGCAGCCCGGGACGGCCGTCCGAGGCTGAAGCTTTCTTT	CASSPGRPSEAEAFF
-	-	TRBV7-9	TRBJ2-7	TGTGCCAGCAGCCGAAAAGGGGGACTCTCCTCCTACGAGCAGTACTTC	CASSRKGGLSSYEQYF
TRBD2	-	TRBV4-2	TRBJ2-3	TGTGCCAGCAGAATTTCTCCTAGCGGGGCTAGCACAGATACGCAGTATTTT	CASRISPSGASTDTQYF
TRBD1	large	TRBV19	TRBJ2-5	TGTGCCAGTAGCAGGGGACAGGGCTTGATGGGAGAGACCCAGTACTTC	CASSRGQGLMGETQYF
-	-	TRBV4-3	TRBJ1-1	TGCGCCAGCAGCCAAGAGGGCTTAGGGAACACTGAAGCTTTCTTT	CASSQEGLGNTEAFF
TRBD2	few	TRBV18	TRBJ2-1	TGTGCCAGCTCACCGAGGACTAGCGACTACAATGAGCAGTTCTTC	CASSPRTSDYNEQFF
-	few	TRBV18	TRBJ2-3	TGTGCCAGCTCACCAAGGGGGGTGCGCACAGATACGCAGTATTTT	CASSPRGVRTDTQYF